These 32 T cell receptor beta chains were sequenced from one sample in a study of CD8+ T cells in alopecia areata. RNA extraction was followed by reverse transcription into cDNA, which acted as the sequencing template. The data were produced by immunoSEQ multiplex PCR, yet TCRdb's version contains in-frame clones alone and is incomplete. The repertoire holds about 13,000 clones, with 50% to 60% as singletons. Alopecia areata patients had lesional scalp punch biopsies and peripheral blood taken from them. The sequences come from skin, collected at week 0. The receptors stem from a human donor with alopecia areata.

This rearrangement joins TRBV6-1 to TRBJ2-2; no definite D call. V gave up 1 base and J gave up 2 bases, with 8 bases separating them. The CDR3 runs to 15 residues. Germline V CDR1 and CDR2: MNHNS, SASEGT. The CDR3 sequence: CASSEGGSNTGELFF. The CDR3 nucleotides read TGTGCCAGCAGTGAAGGAGGCTCTAACACCGGGGAGCTGTTTTTT.

V usage is TRBV19 and J usage is TRBJ2-1; 9 bases align to TRBD2. J was trimmed by 13 bases and V by 2 bases; bases with no gene match: 6. This CDR3 has 13 residues. Per germline, CDR1 LNHDA and CDR2 SQIVND (reference sequence). CDR3 loop: CASSISELAGQFF. CDR3 bases: TGTGCCAGTAGTATATCCGAACTAGCGGGCCAGTTCTTC. The full variable domain, rest sourced from reference TRBV19 and TRBJ2-1, is DGGITQSPKYLFRKEGQNVTLSCEQNLNHDAMYWYRQDPGQGLRLIYYSQIVNDFQKGDIAEGYSVSREKKESFPLTVTSAQKNPTAFYLCASSISELAGQFFGPGTRLTVL.

The chain uses TRBV2 and TRBJ2-5; D is unclear. The germline V and J ends were trimmed by 7 bases and 5 bases, with 11 bases remaining between them. This CDR3 region has 12 residues. The germline V gene has CDR1 SNHLY and CDR2 FYNNEI. CDR3 residues: CASKASGETQYF. In nucleotides, the CDR3 is TGTGCCAGCAAGGCTAGTGGGGAGACCCAGTACTTC.

This clone is termed large. Written as DNA, the CDR3 is TGCGCCAGCAGCCCCCCGGGACACCTATACAATGAGCAGTTCTTC. Translated: CASSPPGHLYNEQFF. This sequence joins TRBV5-1 and TRBJ2-1; maybe TRBD1 (6 bases). Looked up from germline, CDR1 is SGHRS and CDR2 is YFSETQ. V was cut by 4 bases and J by 4 bases, with 15 bases left in between. The CDR3 loop spans 15 amino acids.

The V call is TRBV6-5, the J call TRBJ1-2; D is unclear. V was trimmed by 5 bases and J by 4 bases, leaving 17 bases between them. This CDR3 contains 15 residues. Germline loops: CDR1 MNHEY, CDR2 SVGAGI. The CDR3 loop is CASSRTGPPLYGYTF. The CDR3 DNA reads TGTGCCAGCAGTAGAACGGGCCCTCCCCTCTATGGCTACACCTTC.

This clone was counted a few times. V gene TRBV7-2 combines with J gene TRBJ1-2; D remains ambiguous. Germline CDR1 and CDR2: SGHTA and FQGNSA. This CDR3 is 18 amino acids long. V shed 3 bases and J shed 4 bases, with 24 bases lying between them. The CDR3 DNA reads TGTGCCAGCAGCTTGACCCGGGCCCTGACCCTTATGACCTATGGCTACACCTTC. Its translation is CASSLTRALTLMTYGYTF.

The rearrangement joins TRBV11-3 to TRBJ2-1; D is undetermined. The V end lost 1 base, the J end lost 3 bases, and 4 bases lay between the germline ends. The CDR3 is made up of 13 amino acids. CDR1 and CDR2 from the germline V gene are SGHNT and YENEEA. The CDR3 loop reads CASSLGSYNEQFF. The CDR3 DNA follows: TGTGCCAGCAGCTTAGGCAGCTACAATGAGCAGTTCTTC. Supplemented by reference TRBV11-3 and TRBJ2-1, the full variable domain reads EAGVVQSPRYKIIEKKQPVAFWCNPISGHNTLYWYLQNLGQGPELLIRYENEEAVDDSQLPKDRFSAERLKGVDSTLKIQPAELGDSAVYLCASSLGSYNEQFFGPGTRLTVL.

This sequence joins TRBV29-1 and TRBJ2-3; 8 nucleotides agree with TRBD1. The germline V gene encodes CDR1 SQVTM and CDR2 ANQGSEA. V was pared by 5 bases and J by 0 bases, with 7 bases of the junction left unmatched. This CDR3 contains 15 residues. DNA for the CDR3: TGCAGCGTTCTGGGACAGGCGTTAAGCACAGATACGCAGTATTTT. It encodes CSVLGQALSTDTQYF.

V gene TRBV2 combines with J gene TRBJ1-4, with D tentatively TRBD1 (6 bases). Trimming removed 6 bases from V and 8 bases from J, with 16 bases in between. The CDR3 extends over 14 amino acids. Germline V lookup: CDR1 SNHLY, CDR2 FYNNEI. In nucleotides, the CDR3 is TGTGCCAGCAGGGGTTTAACGGGGGGCGAAAAACTGTTTTTT. Its protein is CASRGLTGGEKLFF.

V usage is TRBV29-1 and J usage is TRBJ1-2; tentatively, D is TRBD1 (6 bases). In germline, CDR1 is SQVTM, CDR2 ANQGSEA. V dropped 4 bases and J dropped 6 bases, with 15 bases sitting between them. The CDR3 totals 13 residues. This chain's CDR3 is CSVGGGGGNGYTF. CDR3 nucleotide sequence: TGCAGCGTTGGAGGGGGAGGGGGGAATGGCTACACCTTC.

This chain joins TRBV7-2 and TRBJ2-7, with 8 bases fitting TRBD1. The CDR3 runs to 13 residues. Germline trimming cut 3 bases from V and 6 bases from J; bases unmatched to any gene: 4. Germline-derived CDR1 and CDR2 are SGHTA and FQGNSA. The CDR3 loop reads CASSLGTGIEQYF. The CDR3 DNA sequence: TGTGCCAGCAGCTTGGGGACAGGAATCGAGCAGTACTTC. The variable domain in full, with the rest retrieved from reference TRBV7-2 and TRBJ2-7, is GAGVSQSPSNKVTEKGKDVELRCDPISGHTALYWYRQSLGQGLEFLIYFQGNSAPDKSGLPSDRFSAERTGGSVSTLTIQRTQQEDSAVYLCASSLGTGIEQYFGPGTRLTVT.

Here the CDR3 DNA reads TGCGCCAGCAGCTCCGGACAAGTACACACCGGGGAGCTGTTTTTT. It specifies CASSSGQVHTGELFF. The chain carries TRBV5-1 and TRBJ2-2; TRBD1 is a possible D gene (5 bases). Trimming left V 3 bases short and J 3 bases short, with 12 bases between. The CDR3 is 15 residues long. The V gene's germline CDR1 is SGHRS and CDR2 YFSETQ.

The chain uses TRBV18 and TRBJ2-2; 8 nucleotides agree with TRBD1. The CDR3 spans 17 residues. CDR1 KGHSH and CDR2 LQKENI come from the germline V gene. V lost 3 bases and J lost 2; bases outside the gene matches: 8. CDR3 DNA: TGTGCCAGCTCACCTCCCGGGACAGGACTTAACACCGGGGAGCTGTTTTTT. The encoded protein is CASSPPGTGLNTGELFF. The full variable domain, with the rest looked up from reference TRBV18 and TRBJ2-2, is NAGVMQNPRHLVRRRGQEARLRCSPMKGHSHVYWYRQLPEEGLKFMVYLQKENIIDESGMPKERFSAEFPKEGPSILRIQQVVRGDSAAYFCASSPPGTGLNTGELFFGEGSRLTVL.

The chain uses TRBV5-6 and TRBJ1-5, with 9 bases that match TRBD1. The germline V gene has CDR1 SGHDT and CDR2 YYEEEE. V was pared by 2 bases and J by 1 base, with 7 bases of the junction left unmatched. The CDR3 sequence is 17 residues long. The CDR3 sequence: CASSFLTGGLSNQPQHF. Here the CDR3 DNA reads TGTGCCAGCAGCTTTTTGACAGGGGGTCTGAGCAATCAGCCCCAGCATTTT.

The chain links TRBV30 to TRBJ2-5; weak D call: TRBD2 (6 bases). Trimming cost V 1 base and J 4 bases, with 10 bases left between them. CDR3 length equals 13 residues. CDR1 and CDR2 from the germline V gene are GTSNPN and SVGIG (reference sequence). This CDR3 reads CAWSGRGAETQYF. As DNA, the CDR3 is TGTGCCTGGAGTGGGAGGGGTGCAGAGACCCAGTACTTC.

The rearrangement links TRBV6-5 to TRBJ1-1; TRBD1 aligns across 8 bases. With 5 bases clipped from V and 4 bases from J, the junction kept 3 bases outside the gene matches. This CDR3 spans 13 amino acids. The germline V gene encodes CDR1 MNHEY and CDR2 SVGAGI. The chain's CDR3 is CASSRTGSTEAFF. CDR3 DNA: TGTGCCAGCAGTCGGACAGGGAGCACTGAAGCTTTCTTT.

In this sample, this clone turned up a few times. This chain uses TRBV7-8 with TRBJ2-5; D may be TRBD2 (5 bases). The CDR3 loop spans 12 amino acids. Trimming took off 1 base at V and 7 bases at J, with 7 bases between the two ends. The germline CDR1 and CDR2 sequences are SGHVS and FQNEAQ. CDR3 sequence: CASSLERGTQYF. In nucleotides, the CDR3 is TGTGCCAGCAGCTTAGAACGGGGGACCCAGTACTTC.

The CDR3, as DNA: TGTGCCAGCAGCTTAGGGGCGGGGGGCCATGGCACAGATACGCAGTATTTT. This codes for CASSLGAGGHGTDTQYF. The V call is TRBV11-2, the J call TRBJ2-3; 8 nucleotides align to TRBD2. Per the germline V gene, CDR1 is SGHAT and CDR2 is FQNNGV. The CDR3 is 17 amino acids. The ends lost 1 base at V and 1 base at J; junction bases unmatched: 7.

The chain links TRBV28 to TRBJ2-2; 16 bases align to TRBD2. V trimming: 3 bases; J trimming: 3 bases; junction bases outside the gene matches: 4. CDR1 is MDHEN, CDR2 SYDVKM, per germline. The CDR3 is made up of 18 amino acids. The CDR3, as DNA: TGTGCCAGCAGTTTTTCGGGACTAGCGGGGGGGCACACCGGGGAGCTGTTTTTT. Amino acid sequence: CASSFSGLAGGHTGELFF.

The chain carries TRBV5-6 and TRBJ2-3; D is tentatively TRBD1 or TRBD2 (5 bases each). This CDR3 region has 16 residues. Germline CDR1 SGHDT, CDR2 YYEEEE. V was cut by 5 bases and J by 0 bases, with 16 bases left in between. The CDR3 region has the DNA TGTGCCAGCAGGGTGGGACGGGGAACTAGCACAGATACGCAGTATTTT. This codes for CASRVGRGTSTDTQYF.

V and J are TRBV9 and TRBJ2-7, with 8 bases fitting TRBD2. The CDR3 is 16 amino acids. The germline CDR1 and CDR2 sequences are SGDLS and YYNGEE. Trimming took 0 bases from V and 0 from J; bases not matched to a gene: 5. The CDR3 loop is CASSVEGGLVSYEQYF. DNA for the CDR3: TGTGCCAGCAGCGTAGAGGGGGGACTAGTCTCCTACGAGCAGTACTTC.

The chain couples TRBV19 to TRBJ2-3; no definite D call. CDR3 length: 14 amino acids. The ends were cut back, 3 bases at V and 0 bases at J, with 7 bases in the middle. CDR1 and CDR2 (germline): LNHDA, SQIVND (reference sequence). The CDR3 bases are TGTGCCAGTAGTATTCACACTAGCACAGATACGCAGTATTTT. Protein: CASSIHTSTDTQYF.

The rearrangement uses TRBV4-1 and TRBJ1-1; 12 nucleotides match TRBD1. CDR3 length equals 15 residues. Trimming at V came to 1 base and at J to 9 bases, leaving 6 bases not matched to a gene. Germline lookup yields CDR1 MGHRA and CDR2 YSYEKL. The CDR3 loop is CASSQGSGTGGKAFF. CDR3 DNA sequence: TGCGCCAGCAGCCAAGGCTCCGGGACAGGGGGCAAAGCTTTCTTT.

The chain joins TRBV19 to TRBJ2-5; 8 bases map to TRBD2. The CDR3 sequence is 17 residues long. The V gene end was trimmed by 1 base and the J gene end by 4 bases; junction bases not matched to a gene: 11. Germline loops: CDR1 LNHDA, CDR2 SQIVND (reference sequence). The CDR3 DNA is TGTGCCAGTAGTATAGGGACTAGCTCCCTCGGGGTAGAGACCCAGTACTTC. Its protein product is CASSIGTSSLGVETQYF.

There are a few counts of this clone. The chain combines TRBV25-1 with TRBJ2-3; TRBD1 aligns across 9 bases. The CDR3 loop spans 15 amino acids. The ends lost 2 bases at V and 1 base at J; junction bases unmatched: 1. CDR1 and CDR2 from the germline V gene are MGHDK and SYGVNS. As DNA, the CDR3 is TGTGCCAGCAGTGAAGGGGACAGGGGCACAGATACGCAGTATTTT. Protein product: CASSEGDRGTDTQYF.

This clone turned up a few times. The chain carries TRBV19 and TRBJ1-4, with D unresolved. CDR1 is LNHDA and CDR2 is SQIVND in the germline V gene (reference sequence). V lost 3 bases to trimming and J lost 8 bases, with 13 bases between them. The CDR3 is 14 residues long. The CDR3 region is CASSMARMFEKLFF. The CDR3 DNA reads TGTGCCAGTAGTATGGCTCGGATGTTCGAAAAACTGTTTTTT.

DNA of the CDR3: TGTGCCAGCAGTCTCGTTAGCGGGGATACGGATACGCAGTATTTT. Protein product: CASSLVSGDTDTQYF. The chain couples TRBV6-5 to TRBJ2-3; 8 nucleotides agree with TRBD2. V lost 5 bases and J lost 6; bases outside the gene matches: 10. From germline, CDR1 is MNHEY and CDR2 SVGAGI. The CDR3 covers 15 residues.

CDR3 DNA: TGTGCCAGCAGACTTAGCGGGGGGTTCACAGATACGCAGTATTTT. Protein sequence: CASRLSGGFTDTQYF. This rearrangement joins TRBV5-4 to TRBJ2-3; 10 nucleotides match TRBD2. The trim removed 5 bases at V and 2 bases at J, leaving 5 bases unmatched. This CDR3 is 15 amino acids long. The germline V gene has CDR1 SGHNT and CDR2 YYREEE (reference sequence).

This clone was detected only a few times. The rearrangement uses TRBV11-2 and TRBJ2-7; 9 bases fit TRBD1. CDR1 and CDR2 from the germline V gene are SGHAT and FQNNGV. V was clipped by 1 base and J by 3 bases; unmatched bases: 4. This CDR3 spans 15 amino acids. The DNA of the CDR3 is TGTGCCAGCAGCTTAGTAGACAGGGGGGACTACGAGCAGTACTTC. Residues: CASSLVDRGDYEQYF.

This clone appeared a few times. The chain is built from TRBV7-9 and TRBJ1-6; 7 bases are shared with TRBD1. The CDR3 runs to 16 residues. CDR1 SEHNR and CDR2 FQNEAQ come from the germline V gene (reference sequence). V dropped 5 bases and J dropped 7; count of bases not matched to a gene: 11. CDR3 protein: CASSLQGGFGNSPLHF. As DNA, the CDR3 is TGTGCCAGCAGCCTCCAGGGGGGGTTCGGGAATTCACCCCTCCACTTT. Full variable domain (rest looked up from reference TRBV7-9 and TRBJ1-6): DTGVSQNPRHKITKRGQNVTFRCDPISEHNRLYWYRQTLGQGPEFLTYFQNEAQLEKSRLLSDRFSAERPKGSFSTLEIQRTEQGDSAMYLCASSLQGGFGNSPLHFGNGTRLTVT.

The V and J genes are TRBV18 and TRBJ2-7, with a weak D call TRBD2 (6 bases). Germline-derived CDR1 and CDR2 are KGHSH and LQKENI. The CDR3 has 15 amino acids. Trimming took 6 bases from V and 3 from J, leaving 18 bases between them. CDR3 amino acids: CASSLEGRPIYEQYF. For the CDR3, the DNA is TGTGCCAGCTCCCTAGAGGGGAGGCCAATCTACGAGCAGTACTTC.

CDR3 in DNA: TGTGCCAGCAGTTTAACAGGGGGACATGATCAGCCCCAGCATTTT. It yields the protein CASSLTGGHDQPQHF. The chain carries TRBV28 and TRBJ1-5, with TRBD1 matching over 8 bases. The CDR3 is 15 residues long. Germline loops: CDR1 MDHEN, CDR2 SYDVKM. V shed 2 bases, J shed 5 bases, and the junction held 5 bases outside the gene matches.